This T cell receptor (beta chain) came from a study of blood T cell repertoires in COVID-19. Overall study: Samples taken during acute and convalescent COVID-19 were collected in the United States, Italy and Spain. Nucleic acid was either cDNA or gDNA, and it came from T cells, B-cell-depleted T cells, or PBMCs.

TCRdb keeps only in-frame clones here, not all; method: immunoSEQ multiplex PCR. The repertoire holds 30,000 to 40,000 clones, with roughly 89% as singletons. CDR3 length: 16 amino acids. Germline-derived CDR1 and CDR2 are GTSNPN and SVGIG (reference sequence). Germline trimming cut 2 bases from V and 8 bases from J; bases unmatched to any gene: 6. The receptor's source is a man between 65 and 85 years old with active COVID-19. Sample: peripheral blood. This chain links TRBV30 with TRBJ2-1; 16 positions agree with TRBD2. The CDR3 sequence is CAWSQGLAGGRDEQFF. In nucleotides, the CDR3 is TGTGCCTGGAGTCAGGGACTAGCGGGAGGGAGGGATGAGCAGTTCTTC.